Below are 14 T cell receptor beta chains sequenced from a single sample in a study of blood T cell repertoires in COVID-19. Assay used: immunoSEQ multiplex PCR; TCRdb lists only in-frame clones, some missing. The sample carries a few hundred thousand clones, approximately 90% recorded once. The source material was peripheral blood. All receptors come from a man in his sixties who had recovered from COVID-19.

The CDR3 DNA sequence: TGCGCCAGCAGCTTGGGCTCAGGGAAGGTAGGCGGCTACACCTTC. Its translation: CASSLGSGKVGGYTF. The rearrangement links TRBV5-1 to TRBJ1-2; maybe TRBD1 (5 bases). CDR1 is SGHRS and CDR2 is YFSETQ in the germline V gene. The CDR3 spans 15 residues. Trimming removed 0 bases at V and 8 bases at J, with 17 bases between.

The genes are TRBV9 and TRBJ2-3; a weak D match, TRBD1 (6 bases). CDR3 size: 15 residues. Germline V gives CDR1 SGDLS, CDR2 YYNGEE. V was pared by 3 bases and J by 2 bases, with 13 bases between. The chain's CDR3 is CASSAMQGNTDTQYF. Written as DNA, the CDR3 is TGTGCCAGCAGCGCGATGCAGGGGAACACAGATACGCAGTATTTT.

The chain joins TRBV9 to TRBJ2-3; 12 bases are shared with TRBD2. The CDR3 is made up of 18 amino acids. Per the germline V gene, CDR1 is SGDLS and CDR2 is YYNGEE. The V gene end was trimmed by 0 bases and the J gene end by 2 bases; junction bases not matched to a gene: 7. The CDR3 loop is CASSVGASGGDPTDTQYF. The CDR3 nucleotides read TGTGCCAGCAGCGTAGGGGCTAGCGGGGGGGACCCCACAGATACGCAGTATTTT. Full variable domain (rest looked up from reference TRBV9 and TRBJ2-3): DSGVTQTPKHLITATGQRVTLRCSPRSGDLSVYWYQQSLDQGLQFLIQYYNGEERAKGNILERFSAQQFPDLHSELNLSSLELGDSALYFCASSVGASGGDPTDTQYFGPGTRLTVL.

The V and J genes are TRBV18 and TRBJ1-1; D ambiguous. The CDR3 covers 12 residues. In germline, CDR1 is KGHSH, CDR2 LQKENI. The V end was cut by 1 base, the J end by 3 bases, with 3 bases between. The CDR3 nucleotides are TGTGCCAGCTCACCACTCGACACTGAAGCTTTCTTT. Protein: CASSPLDTEAFF.

The CDR3 DNA is TGTGCCAGCTCCCCGACTAGCGGGGGGGCCTTGGGGCAGTACTTC. Translated: CASSPTSGGALGQYF. This rearrangement joins TRBV18 to TRBJ2-7, with 14 nucleotides matching TRBD2. Germline V gene data show CDR1 as KGHSH and CDR2 as LQKENI. The CDR3 extends over 15 amino acids. J gave up 9 bases and V 6 bases, and 10 bases lay outside the gene matches.

V gene TRBV3-1 (or the pseudogene TRBV3-2) combines with J gene TRBJ2-7; perhaps TRBD1 as D (6 bases). Trimming removed 4 bases from V and 7 bases from J, with 26 bases in between. This CDR3 comprises 17 residues. The germline V gene encodes CDR1 LGHDT and CDR2 YNNKEL (reference sequence). The DNA of the CDR3 is TGTGCCAGCAGCCGATCGTCGGACAGCCCATTTTTAGGGGAGCAGTACTTC. Its protein product is CASSRSSDSPFLGEQYF.

This chain connects TRBV11-2 to TRBJ2-7, with D maybe TRBD1 (6 bases). V lost 1 base and J lost 2, with 12 bases in between. The CDR3 covers 15 residues. In germline, CDR1 is SGHAT, CDR2 FQNNGV. The CDR3 region is CASSLVGTFAYEQYF. The CDR3 nucleotides are TGTGCCAGCAGCTTAGTGGGGACATTCGCCTACGAGCAGTACTTC.

The gene calls are TRBV6-4 and TRBJ1-1; 9 nucleotides match TRBD1. Germline trimming cut 6 bases from V and 5 bases from J; bases unmatched to any gene: 7. The CDR3 has 14 amino acids. Germline V lookup: CDR1 MRHNA, CDR2 SNTAGT. The chain's CDR3 is CASRQIQGATEAFF. DNA of the CDR3: TGTGCCAGCAGACAAATACAGGGGGCGACTGAAGCTTTCTTT.

The chain employs TRBV7-9 and TRBJ2-2; 8 bases agree with TRBD1. The CDR3 runs 13 residues. V lost 5 bases, J lost 6 bases, and 2 bases stayed unmatched. CDR1 and CDR2 (germline): SEHNR, FQNEAQ (reference sequence). CDR3 loop: CASSVQGAGELFF. The DNA for the CDR3 is TGTGCCAGCAGCGTACAGGGGGCCGGGGAGCTGTTTTTT. The full variable domain, rest sourced from reference TRBV7-9 and TRBJ2-2, is DTGVSQNPRHKITKRGQNVTFRCDPISEHNRLYWYRQTLGQGPEFLTYFQNEAQLEKSRLLSDRFSAERPKGSFSTLEIQRTEQGDSAMYLCASSVQGAGELFFGEGSRLTVL.

The chain carries TRBV6-5 and TRBJ1-2, with TRBD1 as a possible D gene (5 bases). This CDR3 contains 12 residues. Germline values: CDR1 MNHEY, CDR2 SVGAGI. V was shortened by 7 bases and J by 3 bases, with 9 bases between the two germline ends. The CDR3 bases are TGTGCCAGCATGTCCAGGGACTATGGCTACACCTTC. This sequence encodes CASMSRDYGYTF.

The chain joins TRBV9 to TRBJ1-3; no clear D gene. V shed 1 base and J shed 0 bases, with 11 bases lying between them. The CDR3 has 16 amino acids. Germline values: CDR1 SGDLS, CDR2 YYNGEE. In nucleotides, the CDR3 is TGTGCCAGCAGCGTACCCTCCGGGAGCTCTGGAAACACCATATATTTT. This sequence encodes CASSVPSGSSGNTIYF.

V usage is TRBV6-2 or TRBV6-3 and J usage is TRBJ2-1, with D tentatively TRBD1 (6 bases). The V end was cut by 2 bases, the J end by 2 bases, with 19 bases between. The CDR3 has 18 residues. Germline CDR1 and CDR2: MNHEY and SVGEGT. The CDR3 DNA sequence: TGTGCCAGCAGTTACGCCCTAACAGGGACAACCACCTACAATGAGCAGTTCTTC. Protein product: CASSYALTGTTTYNEQFF.

V is TRBV12-3 or TRBV12-4 and J is TRBJ2-1, with TRBD1 identical over 8 bases. This CDR3 spans 13 amino acids. V lost 4 bases to trimming and J lost 15 bases; unmatched junction nucleotides: 11. The chain's CDR3 is CASSSLRQGNPFF. As DNA, the CDR3 is TGTGCCAGCAGTTCTTTAAGACAGGGGAATCCGTTCTTC.

This chain uses TRBV29-1 with TRBJ2-5, with D possibly matching TRBD2 (5 bases). This CDR3 is 13 amino acids long. The V and J ends lost 1 base and 4 bases respectively, with 10 bases between them. Looked up from germline, CDR1 is SQVTM and CDR2 is ANQGSEA. As DNA, the CDR3 is TGCAGCGTTGAAGCTAGCCCCTCAGAGACCCAGTACTTC. Translated: CSVEASPSETQYF.